This T cell receptor (beta chain) was profiled in a study of blood T cell repertoires in COVID-19. Across the study: There were acute and convalescent COVID-19 samples, and they came from the United States, Italy and Spain.

The length of the CDR3 is 15 residues. Germline CDR1 reads SGDLS; CDR2 reads YYNGEE. V lost 0 bases and J 7 bases, leaving 14 bases between the germline ends. Per the authors' pipeline: Scientists estimated how many nucleated cells there were by amplifying reference gene primers. Using immunoSEQ multiplex PCR, the repertoire was profiled, and TCRdb retains in-frame clones only, with some absent. V, J and clone size derive from that table, while D and trimming were established from the DNA sequence. The data contain approximately 250,000 clones, about 87% of them seen just once; the ten biggest clones take up over 4%.

Sequencing used peripheral blood. The receptor was isolated from a woman between 55 and 75 years old with COVID-19, enrolled during active disease. The chain employs TRBV9 and TRBJ2-1, with D possibly matching TRBD2 (6 bases). The CDR3 protein is CASSVVAEGLNEQFF. CDR3 coding DNA: TGTGCCAGCAGCGTAGTAGCGGAAGGGTTGAATGAGCAGTTCTTC. Supplemented by reference TRBV9 and TRBJ2-1, the full variable domain reads DSGVTQTPKHLITATGQRVTLRCSPRSGDLSVYWYQQSLDQGLQFLIQYYNGEERAKGNILERFSAQQFPDLHSELNLSSLELGDSALYFCASSVVAEGLNEQFFGPGTRLTVL.